This T cell receptor (beta chain) stems from a study of molecular identifiers for immune sequencing clone quantification. TCRdb passed the PCR reads through MiXCR, listing each CDR3 protein once. The sample yields about 640,000 distinct CDR3 sequences, roughly 21% seen once. In this sample, this clonotype turned up many times. Its specificity is unknown. Germline CDR1 KGHDR, CDR2 SFDVKD. The CDR3 is 13 residues long. V shed 4 bases and J 9 bases; nucleotides not matched to a gene: 4. Study results and caveats: Whereas naive cells kept under 1% of molecules in clones above 20 RNA copies, such clones held over 98% in effectors.

Sorted naive CD8 T cells were those defined as CD8+CD4-CCR7+CD45RA+. The sequence came from a human donor in good health. Some libraries in this study had Jurkat cell RNA spiked in. The chain employs TRBV24-1 and TRBJ2-1; 8 bases are shared with TRBD2. Source material: naive CD8+ T cells from blood, with Jurkat cell RNA spiked in. Subset defined: FACS-sorted CD8+CD4-CCR7+CD45RA+ naive T cells. The CDR3 coding sequence is TGTGCCACCAGTGACCCTACTAGCGGTGAGCAGTTCTTC. Translated: CATSDPTSGEQFF.